This T cell receptor beta chain was observed in a study of blood T cells in healthy people across ages. The study, taken as a whole, reports: The diversity estimates, figures obtained from one million T cells, were considered underestimates. The lack of PBMC sorting stopped any conclusive naive versus antigen-experienced comparison.

Comments on this clonotype: Its antigen is not identified.

Each donor supplied approximately 10 milliliters of peripheral blood. This CDR3 contains 16 residues. Trimming shortened V by 4 bases and J by 4 bases, and 22 bases separated the two germline ends. Germline V lookup: CDR1 DFQATT, CDR2 SNEGSKA (reference sequence). PCR was performed a second time for about 6 to 12 cycles using a sample-barcoded 5' primer and a J-beta primer mix. Samples each returned at least 3 million CDR3-containing paired-end reads. TCRdb itself ran the 5' RACE reads through MiXCR, one entry per CDR3 protein. The sample includes 630,000 or so distinct CDR3 sequences, roughly 32% of them seen just once.

The chain has TRBV20-1 and TRBJ1-2; D remains unclear. The material sequenced was blood. The source of this sequence is a woman of 80 years or more in good health. The CDR3 sequence: CSANYHFGEDGYGYTF. CDR3 DNA: TGCAGTGCTAATTATCATTTCGGGGAGGACGGCTATGGCTACACCTTC.